Presented here are 6 T cell receptor beta chains from one specimen sequenced in a study of T cells in Graves' hyperthyroidism and ophthalmopathy. Using RNA transcripts as the source, TCR beta CDR3 regions were amplified. First-round RT-PCR targeting the TCR CDR3 was performed with the HTBI primer set. TCRdb called the multiplex PCR reads again in MiXCR, with one record for every CDR3 protein. The sample contains more than 650,000 distinct CDR3 sequences, 14% of which appear only once. The sample was blood. These receptor sequences come from a woman aged 18-29 years with Graves' hyperthyroidism.

This clonotype was observed a single time. A read error is possible here, since a much larger clone lies one base away. V and J are TRBV18 and TRBJ2-5; a weak D match, TRBD1 (5 bases). Per the germline V gene, CDR1 is KGHSH and CDR2 is LQKENI. This CDR3 comprises 14 residues. CDR3 sequence: CASSPATAQGTQYF. The CDR3 DNA follows: TGTGCCAGCTCACCAGCGACAGCACAAGGGACCCAGTACTTC. The entire variable domain, with the rest obtained from reference TRBV18 and TRBJ2-5, is as follows: NAGVMQNPRHLVRRRGQEARLRCSPMKGHSHVYWYRQLPEEGLKFMVYLQKENIIDESGMPKERFSAEFPKEGPSILRIQQVVRGDSAAYFCASSPATAQGTQYFGPGTRLLVL.

This clonotype showed up just once. The chain is built from TRBV5-1 and TRBJ2-7, with no clear D. Per germline, CDR1 SGHRS and CDR2 YFSETQ. CDR3 length: 13 amino acids. Trimming pared 5 bases from V and 3 bases from J, leaving 12 bases between. CDR3 protein: CASRARLDYEQYF. The CDR3 DNA reads TGCGCCAGCAGGGCGAGACTTGACTACGAGCAGTACTTC.

This clonotype has just a few counts. V usage is TRBV20-1 and J usage is TRBJ2-2; 10 nucleotides match TRBD2. V trimming: 6 bases; J trimming: 4 bases; junction bases outside the gene matches: 11. There are 16 residues in the CDR3. The V gene's germline CDR1 is DFQATT and CDR2 SNEGSKA (reference sequence). CDR3: CSAEAEREGPTGELFF. CDR3 coding DNA: TGCAGTGCCGAAGCTGAGCGGGAGGGCCCCACCGGGGAGCTGTTTTTT.

The chain recombines TRBV6-2 or TRBV6-3 with TRBJ2-2; D gene ambiguous. The germline gives CDR1 MNHEY, CDR2 SVGEGT. This CDR3 has 13 residues. The ends were cut back, 6 bases at V and 3 bases at J, with 8 bases in the middle. In nucleotides, the CDR3 is TGTGCCAGCAGGGCCTTTGACACCGGGGAGCTGTTTTTT. Protein: CASRAFDTGELFF.

This clonotype was observed at least ten times. The chain is built from TRBV30 and TRBJ2-1; TRBD2 aligns across 7 bases. Germline V CDR1 and CDR2: GTSNPN, SVGIG (reference sequence). V dropped 7 bases and J dropped 3; count of bases not matched to a gene: 6. CDR3 length equals 13 residues. The CDR3 DNA is TGTGCCTTCCAGCGGGACCACTACAATGAGCAGTTCTTC. It yields the protein CAFQRDHYNEQFF.

The sample holds many counts of this clonotype. The V gene is TRBV12-3 or TRBV12-4, the J gene TRBJ1-1, with unresolved D. V was clipped by 5 bases and J by 4 bases, with 14 bases between them. The CDR3 is 14 residues long. The CDR3: CASSHQGLGTEAFF. The CDR3 DNA is TGTGCCAGCAGTCACCAAGGGCTGGGCACTGAAGCTTTCTTT.